The 4 T cell receptor beta chains presented below share a single source sample, sequenced in a study of T-cell memory formation after mild COVID-19. TCRdb processed the 5' RACE reads anew with MiXCR; each CDR3 protein has one entry. Of a few hundred thousand distinct CDR3 sequences listed, roughly a tenth are singletons. The specimen was PBMCs or a T cell subset sorted from them (not recorded which). These TCRs come from a young man who had mild COVID-19 (a few samples of this study predate the infection). Cell type and time point are not known.

The chain couples TRBV11-3 to TRBJ2-2; TRBD2 matches 8 bases. V shed 4 bases, J shed 6 bases, and the junction held 7 bases outside the gene matches. In germline, CDR1 is SGHNT, CDR2 YENEEA. The CDR3 consists of 15 residues. The CDR3 protein is CASSSRSGGPGELFF. The CDR3 nucleotides read TGTGCCAGCAGCTCTAGGAGCGGGGGCCCCGGGGAGCTGTTTTTT. Full variable domain (rest looked up from reference TRBV11-3 and TRBJ2-2): EAGVVQSPRYKIIEKKQPVAFWCNPISGHNTLYWYLQNLGQGPELLIRYENEEAVDDSQLPKDRFSAERLKGVDSTLKIQPAELGDSAVYLCASSSRSGGPGELFFGEGSRLTVL.

The gene calls are TRBV6-2 or TRBV6-3 and TRBJ1-2, with D possibly TRBD1 on 5 matching bases. This CDR3 has 13 residues. Germline CDR1 reads MNHEY; CDR2 reads SVGEGT. Trimming removed 6 bases at V and 8 bases at J, with 16 bases between. CDR3 amino acids: CASSPRGGSGYTF. The DNA of the CDR3 is TGTGCCAGCAGCCCACGTGGGGGAAGCGGCTACACCTTC.

This clonotype was seen at least ten times. V and J are TRBV20-1 and TRBJ2-7; TRBD1 agrees at 7 bases. Germline CDR1 and CDR2: DFQATT and SNEGSKA (reference sequence). After removal of 3 bases from V and 4 bases from J, the junction contained 9 bases not matched to a gene. The CDR3 spans 14 residues. The CDR3 is CSARGTELKYEQYF. The CDR3 coding sequence is TGCAGTGCTAGGGGGACAGAGCTTAAATACGAGCAGTACTTC.

This clonotype has ten or more counts. As DNA, the CDR3 is TGCAGTGCTAGAGATCCGAGGGCTAGCGTGGTGGGTGAGCAGTTCTTC. It is translated as CSARDPRASVVGEQFF. V is TRBV20-1 and J is TRBJ2-1, with D perhaps TRBD2 (6 bases). The germline CDR1 and CDR2 sequences are DFQATT and SNEGSKA (reference sequence). With 0 bases removed from V and 9 bases from J, the gap between germline ends came to 21 bases. The CDR3 covers 16 residues.